These T cell receptor beta chains were read from a single sample in a study of T cells in Graves' hyperthyroidism and ophthalmopathy. TCRdb called the multiplex PCR reads again in MiXCR, with one record for every CDR3 protein. The sample lists hundreds of thousands of distinct CDR3 sequences, approximately 23% seen once, with approximately 49% in the top ten. Sequenced material: blood. All receptors derive from a woman in her 70s with Graves' ophthalmopathy. The CDR3 runs from the conserved cysteine through the conserved F or W. A clone size is listed for some rows: how often the clone was seen (once, few, many), or a class if it is expanded.

j_gene | abundance | v_gene | CDR3aa
TRBJ2-2 | few | TRBV11-2 | CASSREVGELFF
TRBJ2-1 | - | TRBV7-3 | CASSSLPRAYNEQFF
TRBJ1-5 | - | TRBV6-1 | CASSPGLGHQPQHF
TRBJ1-5 | - | TRBV27 | CASSHPLQPRHF
TRBJ1-6 | - | TRBV3-1 | CASSTLPSRPPHF
TRBJ2-3 | - | TRBV20-1 | CSATPPSSFLDTQYF
TRBJ2-2 | - | TRBV12-3/TRBV12-4 | CASSLGSAGELFF
TRBJ1-1 | - | TRBV11-2 | CASSTQGVNTEAFF
TRBJ2-2 | - | TRBV24-1 | CATSDLPYTGELFF
TRBJ2-7 | - | TRBV7-6 | CASSSLDSYEQYF
TRBJ2-1 | - | TRBV5-1 | CASSPRGRGLDEQFF
TRBJ2-2 | few | TRBV7-3 | CASSLQLNTGELFF
TRBJ2-2 | few | TRBV19 | CASSLREAGELFF
TRBJ1-4 | - | TRBV10-1 | CASPGGSRIEKLFF
TRBJ2-2 | - | TRBV20-1 | CSAQDTGELFF
TRBJ1-1 | many | TRBV6-2/TRBV6-3 | CASSKTGEGAEAFF
TRBJ2-1 | many | TRBV12-3/TRBV12-4 | CASSLRGNGEQFF
TRBJ2-5 | few | TRBV4-1 | CASSQVDGQETQYF
TRBJ2-1 | - | TRBV3-1 | CASSLTGGLVNEQFF
TRBJ1-2 | few | TRBV3-1 | CASSQGRHLFATNYGYTF
TRBJ2-3 | - | TRBV12-5 | CASGFTLPDTQYF
TRBJ1-2 | - | TRBV5-5 | CASSFLEYGYTF
TRBJ1-2 | few | TRBV20-1 | CSAREDGQGHPNYGYTF
TRBJ2-7 | few | TRBV9 | CASSVGPSGAHEQYF
TRBJ2-1 | few | TRBV9 | CASSVEGFGGGYNEQFF
TRBJ2-2 | many | TRBV28 | CASSWSLGGELFF
TRBJ1-1 | many | TRBV28 | CASSETGLYNTEAFF
TRBJ1-3 | - | TRBV7-9 | CASSKPRADFSGNTIYF
TRBJ1-4 | - | TRBV2 | CASSRGINEKLFF